These 22 T cell receptor beta chains were sequenced from one sample in a study of regulatory T cells in long-lasting Graves disease. The time point is: persistent/refractory GD, antithyroid drugs over 5 years with positive TRAb. PBMC RNA served as the TCR library source. Arm-PCR of CDR3 regions with iRepertoire HTBI primers generated TCR beta libraries. One entry per CDR3 protein, called by TCRdb with MiXCR from the multiplex PCR reads. The profile shows about 450,000 distinct CDR3 sequences, around 24% of them singletons. The sequencing used peripheral blood mononuclear cells (PBMCs), collected when the disease was refractory, from a patient treated with antithyroid drugs. The receptors here all came from a female donor with Graves disease.

This clonotype was picked up a small number of times. This chain links TRBV6-1 with TRBJ1-5; D gene uncertain. Germline V gene data show CDR1 as MNHNS and CDR2 as SASEGT. The CDR3 totals 14 residues. V lost 6 bases to trimming and J lost 7 bases, with 16 bases between them. This CDR3 reads CASRKTEFSQPQHF. The CDR3 DNA is TGTGCCAGCAGGAAGACGGAGTTTAGCCAGCCCCAGCATTTT.

This clonotype showed up just a few times. The chain employs TRBV5-6 and TRBJ1-2; 7 bases map to TRBD1. The CDR3 has 14 amino acids. CDR1 and CDR2 from the germline V gene are SGHDT and YYEEEE. The V and J ends lost 0 bases and 5 bases, in that order; junction bases with no gene match: 4. DNA for the CDR3: TGTGCCAGCAGCTTGGGCGGGACAGTATATGGCTACACCTTC. This codes for CASSLGGTVYGYTF. Supplemented by reference TRBV5-6 and TRBJ1-2, the full variable domain reads DAGVTQSPTHLIKTRGQQVTLRCSPKSGHDTVSWYQQALGQGPQFIFQYYEEEERQRGNFPDRFSGHQFPNYSSELNVNALLLGDSALYLCASSLGGTVYGYTFGSGTRLTVV.

Concerning this clonotype: A read error is likely, as this CDR3 ends without the conserved phenylalanine or tryptophan. The chain employs TRBV6-5 and TRBJ1-1, with D tentatively TRBD1 (5 bases). Deletions cut 2 bases from V and 3 bases from J, with 10 bases between. The V gene's germline CDR1 is MNHEY and CDR2 SVGAGI. This CDR3 is built from 14 residues. DNA for the CDR3: TGTGCCAGCAGTTACGGGGGACCGCACACTGAAGCTTTCTCT. This sequence encodes CASSYGGPHTEAFS.

The rearrangement uses TRBV20-1 and TRBJ2-5; 10 nucleotides line up with TRBD2. V was clipped by 4 bases and J by 3 bases; unmatched bases: 23. This CDR3 is built from 20 residues. Germline CDR1 is DFQATT and CDR2 is SNEGSKA (reference sequence). CDR3 bases: TGCAGTGCTACTAGTCTTAAGGCTAGCGGGAGATGGGGTTTGGAAGAGACCCAGTACTTC. Translation: CSATSLKASGRWGLEETQYF.

The chain links TRBV28 to TRBJ2-1; no reliable D call. V lost 2 bases and J 6 bases, leaving 17 bases between the germline ends. The CDR3 runs to 16 residues. Per the germline V gene, CDR1 is MDHEN and CDR2 is SYDVKM. CDR3 loop: CASSLTLSTAINEQFF. DNA for the CDR3: TGTGCCAGCAGTTTAACTCTCTCCACGGCAATCAATGAGCAGTTCTTC.

This clonotype was observed a handful of times. The rearrangement links TRBV6-2 or TRBV6-3 to TRBJ1-3; no reliable D call. The CDR3 runs 13 residues. The germline gives CDR1 MNHEY, CDR2 SVGEGT. V was clipped by 8 bases and J by 3 bases, with 11 bases between them. Here the CDR3 reads CASGPFFGNTIYF. The CDR3 DNA follows: TGTGCCAGCGGCCCCTTTTTTGGAAACACCATATATTTT.

This clonotype showed up just a few times. The rearrangement joins TRBV4-3 to TRBJ2-2; D ambiguous. CDR3 length equals 12 residues. V was cut by 3 bases and J by 7 bases, with 6 bases left in between. The germline gives CDR1 LGHNA, CDR2 YSLEER. The CDR3 sequence: CASSQSYGELFF. The CDR3 DNA is TGCGCCAGCAGCCAGAGCTACGGGGAGCTGTTTTTT.

V is TRBV7-9 and J is TRBJ2-7, with 9 nucleotides matching TRBD2. Trimming cost V 2 bases and J 2 bases; bases outside gene matches: 4. The CDR3 runs 15 residues. CDR1 is SEHNR and CDR2 is FQNEAQ in the germline V gene (reference sequence). The CDR3 sequence is CASSLTASGAYEQYF. The DNA of the CDR3 is TGTGCCAGCAGCTTAACAGCTAGCGGGGCCTACGAGCAGTACTTC.

Concerning this clonotype itself: This may stem from a read error, because a much larger clone lies one nucleotide away. The rearrangement links TRBV7-2 to TRBJ2-5, with a possible D match to TRBD1 (6 bases). Near its end, the DNA agrees better with TRBJ2-7, so the J call may be wrong. In germline, CDR1 is SGHTA, CDR2 FQGNSA. CDR3 length equals 15 residues. The CDR3 nucleotides read TGTACCAGCAGCTTAGACTCACAGGGTAGCTACGAGCAGTACTTC. Translation: CTSSLDSQGSYEQYF.

This sequence joins TRBV27 and TRBJ2-1, with TRBD2 matching over 7 bases. Germline CDR1 is MNHEY and CDR2 is SMNVEV (reference sequence). The length of the CDR3 is 12 residues. V trimming: 5 bases; J trimming: 6 bases; junction bases outside the gene matches: 1. The CDR3 DNA follows: TGTGCCAGCAGTCGCGGGGGCAATGAGCAGTTCTTC. This codes for CASSRGGNEQFF.

At least ten counts were recorded for this clonotype. The chain has TRBV7-2 and TRBJ1-1; tentatively, D is TRBD1 (5 bases). The V end lost 6 bases, the J end lost 0 bases, and 11 bases lay between the germline ends. There are 14 residues in the CDR3. The germline CDR1 and CDR2 sequences are SGHTA and FQGNSA. In nucleotides, the CDR3 is TGTGCCAGCAGGCCGGGACTGATGAACACTGAAGCTTTCTTT. Encoded protein: CASRPGLMNTEAFF. Supplemented by reference TRBV7-2 and TRBJ1-1, the full variable domain reads GAGVSQSPSNKVTEKGKDVELRCDPISGHTALYWYRQSLGQGLEFLIYFQGNSAPDKSGLPSDRFSAERTGGSVSTLTIQRTQQEDSAVYLCASRPGLMNTEAFFGQGTRLTVV.

This clonotype was detected ten times or more. The V call is TRBV28, the J call TRBJ2-7; 7 nucleotides agree with TRBD1. Germline CDR1 MDHEN, CDR2 SYDVKM. Germline trimming cut 4 bases from V and 3 bases from J; bases unmatched to any gene: 9. The CDR3 has 15 residues. The CDR3 DNA is TGTGCCAGCAGTTCCGGGACAGCCTCGGACTACGAGCAGTACTTC. Residues: CASSSGTASDYEQYF.

Here the CDR3 reads CASSYGLGTAEAFF. The CDR3 coding sequence is TGTGCCAGCAGTTATGGGTTAGGGACGGCTGAAGCTTTCTTT. The gene calls are TRBV6-5 and TRBJ1-1, with D possibly being TRBD1 (5 bases). CDR1 is MNHEY and CDR2 is SVGAGI in the germline V gene. CDR3 length equals 14 residues. Trimming removed 3 bases from V and 6 bases from J, with 14 bases in between.

The table lists this clonotype with many counts. The chain recombines TRBV12-3 or TRBV12-4 with TRBJ2-7; D is possibly TRBD2 (6 bases). CDR3 size: 16 residues. V lost 6 bases, J lost 0 bases, and 18 bases lay in between. The CDR3 DNA reads as TGTGCCAGCAGCTCCGTGGGGGGTGATCCCTCCTACGAGCAGTACTTC. It encodes CASSSVGGDPSYEQYF.

This clonotype was detected a few times. This chain uses TRBV5-5 with TRBJ2-7; 9 positions agree with TRBD2. The germline CDR1 and CDR2 sequences are SGHKS and YYEKEE (reference sequence). The V gene end was trimmed by 1 base and the J gene end by 4 bases; junction bases not matched to a gene: 15. The CDR3 loop spans 18 amino acids. CDR3 in DNA: TGTGCCAGCAGCTTGACGGAGGTGGTAGCGGGAGAAGGATACGAGCAGTACTTC. Amino acids: CASSLTEVVAGEGYEQYF.

This clonotype was seen many times. The V and J genes are TRBV11-2 and TRBJ2-7, with TRBD1 matching over 8 bases. The CDR3 loop spans 14 amino acids. Trimming removed 4 bases from V and 3 bases from J; junction bases left unmatched: 5. The germline gives CDR1 SGHAT, CDR2 FQNNGV. CDR3 residues: CASSSSDRVYEQYF. CDR3 DNA: TGTGCCAGCAGCTCATCGGACAGGGTCTACGAGCAGTACTTC.

This clonotype was seen a handful of times. The chain combines TRBV6-1 with TRBJ2-5, with 9 bases lining up with TRBD2. CDR1 is MNHNS and CDR2 is SASEGT in the germline V gene. V was pared by 7 bases and J by 5 bases, with 11 bases of the junction left unmatched. The CDR3 runs to 15 residues. The CDR3 reads CASTQGLAPHETQYF. The CDR3, as DNA: TGTGCCAGCACACAGGGACTAGCACCTCATGAGACCCAGTACTTC.

This clonotype has a handful of counts. The J gene is TRBJ2-2, the V gene TRBV19; no firm D call. CDR3 length: 15 residues. The V end was cut by 0 bases, the J end by 1 base, with 6 bases between. From germline, CDR1 is LNHDA and CDR2 SQIVND (reference sequence). The chain's CDR3 is CASSIDIGNTGELFF. The CDR3 DNA follows: TGTGCCAGTAGTATAGATATAGGGAACACCGGGGAGCTGTTTTTT. Combining the CDR3 with reference TRBV19 and TRBJ2-2 gives the whole variable domain DGGITQSPKYLFRKEGQNVTLSCEQNLNHDAMYWYRQDPGQGLRLIYYSQIVNDFQKGDIAEGYSVSREKKESFPLTVTSAQKNPTAFYLCASSIDIGNTGELFFGEGSRLTVL.

V gene TRBV15 combines with J gene TRBJ2-7, with TRBD1 matching over 9 bases. CDR3 length: 14 amino acids. Germline values: CDR1 LNHNV, CDR2 YYDKDF (reference sequence). V trimming: 5 bases; J trimming: 2 bases; junction bases outside the gene matches: 4. CDR3 amino acids: CATSFRDRAYEQYF. The CDR3 nucleotides read TGTGCCACCAGCTTCCGGGACAGGGCCTACGAGCAGTACTTC.

This clonotype has a handful of counts. The rearrangement uses TRBV7-2 and TRBJ1-5; D not certain. V was trimmed by 2 bases and J by 1 base, leaving 9 bases between them. The CDR3 runs 15 residues. Germline V gene sequence: CDR1 SGHTA, CDR2 FQGNSA. The CDR3 loop is CASSLLLQSNQPQHF. Here the CDR3 DNA reads TGTGCCAGCAGCTTACTCCTCCAGAGCAATCAGCCCCAGCATTTT.

The sample holds a few counts of this clonotype. The genes are TRBV3-1 and TRBJ1-3; D is perhaps TRBD1 (5 bases). V lost 3 bases and J lost 4, with 7 bases in between. CDR3 length: 13 amino acids. Germline V gene sequence: CDR1 LGHDT, CDR2 YNNKEL (reference sequence). CDR3 in DNA: TGTGCCAGCAGCCAGGGACCCGGAAACACCATATATTTT. Its translation is CASSQGPGNTIYF. Drawing the rest from reference TRBV3-1 and TRBJ1-3, the complete variable domain is DTAVSQTPKYLVTQMGNDKSIKCEQNLGHDTMYWYKQDSKKFLKIMFSYNNKELIINETVPNRFSPKSPDKAHLNLHINSLELGDSAVYFCASSQGPGNTIYFGEGSWLTVV.

A word on this clonotype: It may be a read error: a sequence one base away is much more abundant. The V and J genes are TRBV6-2 or TRBV6-3 and TRBJ2-2; 10 nucleotides line up with TRBD2. CDR1 is MNHEY and CDR2 is SVGEGT in the germline V gene. This CDR3 has 15 residues. CDR3 sequence: CASTQREGDTGELLF. DNA of the CDR3: TGTGCCAGCACCCAGCGGGAGGGGGACACCGGGGAGCTGCTTTTT.